The 32 T cell receptor beta chains in this list originate from one sample, sequenced in a study of control samples from healthy donors and cancer patients. Repertoires were generated with immunoSEQ multiplex PCR, while TCRdb's copy carries only in-frame clones and drops some. Here the sample spans roughly 170,000 clones, about 93% being singletons. The sample taken for sequencing was blood. The receptors here all came from a woman aged 55-69 years in good health.

The rearrangement uses TRBV6-5 and TRBJ2-7; tentatively, D is TRBD1 (6 bases). CDR1 MNHEY and CDR2 SVGAGI come from the germline V gene. The CDR3 consists of 14 residues. V was shortened by 6 bases and J by 10 bases, with 22 bases between the two germline ends. The CDR3, as DNA: TGTGCCAGCAGCAAGACAGGATACGAGTCGGGTCAGTACTTC. This translates into CASSKTGYESGQYF.

Comments on this clone: The identical CDR3 is also encoded by other nucleotide sequences in the sample. V gene TRBV18 combines with J gene TRBJ1-2; D is unresolved. CDR3 length: 11 amino acids. CDR1 and CDR2 from the germline V gene are KGHSH and LQKENI. V lost 3 bases and J 8 bases, leaving 7 bases between the germline ends. CDR3 coding DNA: TGTGCCAGCTCACCCAGAGAAGGCTACACCTTC. Its translation is CASSPREGYTF.

The count of this clone is one. The chain recombines TRBV19 with TRBJ1-3; 7 bases are a match to TRBD1. V lost 6 bases and J lost 2; bases outside the gene matches: 13. The CDR3 is 17 amino acids. The germline V gene has CDR1 LNHDA and CDR2 SQIVND (reference sequence). Here the CDR3 reads CASRGQARAPTGNTIYF. CDR3 coding DNA: TGTGCCAGTAGAGGACAGGCCCGCGCTCCCACTGGAAACACCATATATTTT.

The chain couples TRBV24-1 to TRBJ2-5; 13 bases agree with TRBD2. V gave up 8 bases and J gave up 2 bases; unmatched junction bases: 1. The germline V gene has CDR1 KGHDR and CDR2 SFDVKD. The CDR3 sequence is 14 residues long. In DNA form, the CDR3 reads TGTGCCACCAAGACTAGCGGGGGGCAAGAGACCCAGTACTTC. Residues: CATKTSGGQETQYF.

The CDR3 nucleotides read TGTGCCACCAGCAGAGGACAGGGTGACAACTATGGCTACACCTTC. It yields the protein CATSRGQGDNYGYTF. The J gene is TRBJ1-2, the V gene TRBV15; 7 bases line up with TRBD1. CDR3 length equals 15 residues. Germline lookup yields CDR1 LNHNV and CDR2 YYDKDF (reference sequence). Trimming removed 1 base from V and 2 bases from J; junction bases left unmatched: 4.

The V and J genes are TRBV2 and TRBJ1-4; D unresolved. There are 15 residues in the CDR3. V lost 7 bases, J lost 3 bases, and 15 bases lay in between. The V gene's germline CDR1 is SNHLY and CDR2 FYNNEI. The CDR3 nucleotides are TGTGCCAGCACCGTGGACGGGCAAGCTAATGAAAAACTGTTTTTT. Its protein is CASTVDGQANEKLFF.

The gene calls are TRBV14 and TRBJ1-2; 9 bases map to TRBD1. CDR3 length equals 14 residues. Unmatched junction bases numbered 5, after V lost 4 bases and J lost 5 bases. Germline V gives CDR1 SGHDN, CDR2 FVKESK. The CDR3 bases are TGTGCCAGCAGCCTCCGGGACAGGGCATATGGCTACACCTTC. Translating gives CASSLRDRAYGYTF.

V is TRBV4-2 and J is TRBJ1-4; D remains unclear. With 0 bases removed from V and 5 bases from J, the gap between germline ends came to 10 bases. CDR1 LGHNA and CDR2 YNFKEQ come from the germline V gene. The CDR3 is made up of 15 amino acids. The CDR3 DNA sequence: TGTGCCAGCAGCCAAGAGTGGAGTCCCAATGAAAAACTGTTTTTT. It specifies CASSQEWSPNEKLFF.

The chain uses TRBV15 and TRBJ2-7; D possibly corresponds to TRBD1 (6 bases). Trimming pared 0 bases from V and 13 bases from J, leaving 16 bases between. The CDR3 is 13 amino acids. Germline values: CDR1 LNHNV, CDR2 YYDKDF (reference sequence). CDR3: CATSRDRNRVGYF. The CDR3 DNA follows: TGTGCCACCAGCAGAGATAGAAACAGGGTTGGCTACTTC.

The chain has TRBV19 and TRBJ2-3; 10 positions match TRBD2. The V segment lost 6 bases and the J segment 6 bases; nucleotides outside the gene matches: 0. The CDR3 consists of 12 residues. Germline lookup yields CDR1 LNHDA and CDR2 SQIVND (reference sequence). CDR3 amino acids: CASRTSGDTQYF. CDR3 nucleotides: TGTGCCAGTAGGACTAGCGGGGATACGCAGTATTTT. Full variable domain (rest looked up from reference TRBV19 and TRBJ2-3): DGGITQSPKYLFRKEGQNVTLSCEQNLNHDAMYWYRQDPGQGLRLIYYSQIVNDFQKGDIAEGYSVSREKKESFPLTVTSAQKNPTAFYLCASRTSGDTQYFGPGTRLTVL.

The chain carries TRBV29-1 and TRBJ1-2; D is perhaps TRBD1 (6 bases). The CDR3 runs to 12 residues. Trimming took 4 bases from V and 3 from J, leaving 9 bases between them. Germline V gives CDR1 SQVTM, CDR2 ANQGSEA. CDR3 region: CSVAGQHYGYTF. DNA for the CDR3: TGCAGCGTTGCCGGACAGCACTATGGCTACACCTTC.

This CDR3 reads CASSLLGLAGGNTGELFF. DNA of the CDR3: TGTGCCAGCAGCTTGCTAGGACTAGCGGGGGGCAACACCGGGGAGCTGTTTTTT. This rearrangement joins TRBV5-4 to TRBJ2-2; TRBD2 matches at 14 bases. The CDR3 length is 18 residues. V lost 1 base, J lost 2 bases, and 4 bases stayed unmatched. Germline V gene data show CDR1 as SGHNT and CDR2 as YYREEE (reference sequence).

The genes are TRBV3-1 (or the pseudogene TRBV3-2) and TRBJ2-1; a weak D match, TRBD2 (5 bases). The V end lost 4 bases, the J end lost 2 bases, and 15 bases lay between the germline ends. CDR3 length: 16 residues. CDR1 LGHDT and CDR2 YNNKEL come from the germline V gene (reference sequence). CDR3 region: CASSREAAGTYNEQFF. CDR3 nucleotide sequence: TGTGCCAGCAGCCGCGAAGCGGCGGGTACCTACAATGAGCAGTTCTTC.

The CDR3 DNA is TGTGCCAGTAGTATAGCCCCTCGGACAGGGGAGACTGAAAAACTGTTTTTT. Translating it yields CASSIAPRTGETEKLFF. The chain couples TRBV19 to TRBJ1-4; 9 bases are shared with TRBD1. From germline, CDR1 is LNHDA and CDR2 SQIVND (reference sequence). The V and J ends lost 1 base and 7 bases, in that order; junction bases with no gene match: 10. This CDR3 spans 17 amino acids.

This chain connects TRBV10-2 to TRBJ1-1; no clear D. CDR1 is WSHSY and CDR2 is SAAADI in the germline V gene. There are 15 residues in the CDR3. V shed 6 bases and J shed 2 bases, with 16 bases lying between them. The CDR3: CASRDGSPPNTEAFF. Written as DNA, the CDR3 is TGCGCCAGCAGGGACGGGTCGCCCCCAAACACTGAAGCTTTCTTT.

This clone has a single count. The chain links TRBV12-3 or TRBV12-4 to TRBJ1-5; TRBD1 might be the D (6 bases). CDR3 size: 13 residues. Trimming took off 6 bases at V and 6 bases at J, with 12 bases between the two ends. Written as DNA, the CDR3 is TGTGCCAGCAGCACAGGGTCAATTCAGCCCCAGCATTTT. Translated, it gives CASSTGSIQPQHF.

The chain joins TRBV19 to TRBJ2-5; D is perhaps TRBD1 or TRBD2 (6 bases each). Trimming stripped 3 bases from V and 5 bases from J, with 19 bases between. The CDR3 consists of 16 residues. The germline CDR1 and CDR2 sequences are LNHDA and SQIVND (reference sequence). The CDR3 DNA reads TGTGCCAGTAGTATCGAACAGGGAGGTGGTCTCGAGACCCAGTACTTC. It codes for CASSIEQGGGLETQYF.

The chain carries TRBV12-3 or TRBV12-4 and TRBJ1-2; D is undetermined. The CDR3 is 13 amino acids. The V gene lost 5 bases and the J gene lost 8 bases, with 15 bases spanning the gap. The CDR3 sequence is CASSDRGAGGYTF. The CDR3, as DNA: TGTGCCAGCAGTGACCGAGGCGCTGGGGGCTACACCTTC.

The CDR3 is CASSLEVAEAFF. In DNA, the CDR3 is TGTGCCAGCAGCTTAGAAGTAGCTGAAGCTTTCTTT. The chain couples TRBV7-9 to TRBJ1-1; D gene unclear. The germline gives CDR1 SEHNR, CDR2 FQNEAQ (reference sequence). Trimming cost V 1 base and J 6 bases, with 6 bases left between them. CDR3 length: 12 amino acids.

The chain has TRBV21-1 and TRBJ1-1. TRBV21-1 is assigned pseudogene status. The CDR3 consists of 11 residues. This CDR3 is CASSEPGEAFF. As DNA, the CDR3 is TGTGCCAGCAGTGAACCGGGCGAAGCTTTCTTT.

The chain couples TRBV2 to TRBJ2-5; maybe TRBD2 (6 bases). From germline, CDR1 is SNHLY and CDR2 FYNNEI. This CDR3 is built from 14 residues. V was cut by 1 base and J by 5 bases, with 11 bases left in between. As DNA, the CDR3 is TGTGCCAGCAGTGAAGTCGGGAGTGGTGAGACCCAGTACTTC. Its protein is CASSEVGSGETQYF.

The V call is TRBV7-8, the J call TRBJ2-3; perhaps TRBD1 as D (6 bases). With 1 base removed from V and 1 base from J, the gap between germline ends came to 12 bases. The germline V gene has CDR1 SGHVS and CDR2 FQNEAQ. CDR3 length: 16 amino acids. The CDR3 DNA follows: TGTGCCAGCAGCTTAGGGGGACGGACAGGCACAGATACGCAGTATTTT. Its translation is CASSLGGRTGTDTQYF.

The chain combines TRBV27 with TRBJ1-2; TRBD1 is a possible D gene (5 bases). The CDR3 consists of 15 residues. V shed 3 bases and J shed 2 bases, with 13 bases lying between them. Per the germline V gene, CDR1 is MNHEY and CDR2 is SMNVEV (reference sequence). The chain's CDR3 is CASSFSTGGNYGYTF. Written as DNA, the CDR3 is TGTGCCAGCAGTTTCAGTACTGGGGGAAACTATGGCTACACCTTC.

This chain connects TRBV7-9 to TRBJ2-2; 15 bases line up with TRBD2. Losses at the gene ends were 9 bases for V and 0 bases for J; bases not matched to a gene: 2. Germline CDR1 reads SEHNR; CDR2 reads FQNEAQ (reference sequence). The CDR3 is 16 amino acids. The chain's CDR3 is CARGTSGGSNTGELFF. CDR3 DNA: TGTGCCAGAGGGACTAGCGGGGGGTCGAACACCGGGGAGCTGTTTTTT.

The J gene is TRBJ1-5, the V gene TRBV19; 7 bases agree with TRBD1. Germline V gene data show CDR1 as LNHDA and CDR2 as SQIVND (reference sequence). After removal of 4 bases from V and 6 bases from J, the junction contained 12 bases not matched to a gene. The CDR3 covers 16 residues. CDR3 DNA sequence: TGTGCCAGTAGTACCTCCGACAGGGTCGTTGGTCAGCCCCAGCATTTT. Protein sequence: CASSTSDRVVGQPQHF. Looking up the rest from reference TRBV19 and TRBJ1-5 gives the full variable domain: DGGITQSPKYLFRKEGQNVTLSCEQNLNHDAMYWYRQDPGQGLRLIYYSQIVNDFQKGDIAEGYSVSREKKESFPLTVTSAQKNPTAFYLCASSTSDRVVGQPQHFGDGTRLSIL.

CDR3 residues: CAKQEDSGGPMPRGHEQYF. CDR3 nucleotides: TGCGCCAAGCAGGAGGATAGCGGGGGGCCAATGCCCAGGGGCCACGAGCAGTACTTC. This chain uses TRBV4-1 with TRBJ2-7, with 10 bases fitting TRBD2. CDR1 and CDR2 (germline): MGHRA, YSYEKL. Unmatched junction bases numbered 26, after V lost 10 bases and J lost 5 bases. CDR3 length: 19 amino acids.

The chain uses TRBV5-1 and TRBJ2-1; possible D gene TRBD1, 6 bases. The germline CDR1 and CDR2 sequences are SGHRS and YFSETQ. V lost 2 bases and J 2 bases, leaving 11 bases between the germline ends. The CDR3 runs to 15 residues. The CDR3 DNA reads as TGCGCCAGCAGCTTCGAGGGGGAAACCTACAATGAGCAGTTCTTC. This sequence encodes CASSFEGETYNEQFF.

The genes are TRBV6-6 and TRBJ2-6; D call uncertain. Germline V gene lookup returns CDR1 MNHNY and CDR2 SVGAGI (reference sequence). The CDR3 is 15 amino acids. Trimming removed 5 bases from V and 0 bases from J, with 8 bases in between. CDR3 coding DNA: TGTGCCAGCAGTGCCCAGGTCTCTGGGGCCAACGTCCTGACTTTC. Amino acids: CASSAQVSGANVLTF.

V is TRBV9 and J is TRBJ2-7; 8 bases align to TRBD2. J lost 3 bases, V lost 0 bases, and 5 bases had no gene match. This CDR3 region has 15 residues. From germline, CDR1 is SGDLS and CDR2 YYNGEE. The CDR3 region has the DNA TGTGCCAGCAGCGTAGCGGCGGGGGGCTTCTACGAGCAGTACTTC. This translates into CASSVAAGGFYEQYF. Supplemented by reference TRBV9 and TRBJ2-7, the full variable domain reads DSGVTQTPKHLITATGQRVTLRCSPRSGDLSVYWYQQSLDQGLQFLIQYYNGEERAKGNILERFSAQQFPDLHSELNLSSLELGDSALYFCASSVAAGGFYEQYFGPGTRLTVT.

The J gene is TRBJ1-2, the V gene TRBV13, with 8 nucleotides matching TRBD1. Germline V gives CDR1 PRHDT, CDR2 FYEKMQ (reference sequence). The CDR3 spans 16 residues. The J segment lost 4 bases and the V segment lost 6 bases, leaving 13 bases of the junction unmatched. CDR3 sequence reads: CASRTGAAPDLYGYTF. CDR3 DNA: TGTGCCAGCAGGACAGGGGCCGCCCCTGACCTCTATGGCTACACCTTC. Full variable domain (rest looked up from reference TRBV13 and TRBJ1-2): AAGVIQSPRHLIKEKRETATLKCYPIPRHDTVYWYQQGPGQDPQFLISFYEKMQSDKGSIPDRFSAQQFSDYHSELNMSSLELGDSALYFCASRTGAAPDLYGYTFGSGTRLTVV.

This sequence joins TRBV6-5 and TRBJ1-2; D gene ambiguous. This CDR3 region has 15 residues. The germline CDR1 and CDR2 sequences are MNHEY and SVGAGI. Trimming pared 6 bases from V and 2 bases from J, leaving 16 bases between. The CDR3 sequence: CASSYTPLANYGYTF. The CDR3 nucleotides are TGTGCCAGCAGCTATACCCCCCTGGCAAACTATGGCTACACCTTC.

The rearrangement links TRBV5-1 to TRBJ2-1, with a tentative D call TRBD2 (5 bases). CDR1 and CDR2 (germline): SGHRS, YFSETQ. The CDR3 has 13 amino acids. V was clipped by 3 bases and J by 9 bases, with 13 bases between them. This CDR3 is CASSSTTTSEQFF. CDR3 DNA sequence: TGCGCCAGCAGCTCGACGACTACCTCTGAGCAGTTCTTC. Using reference TRBV5-1 and TRBJ2-1 for the parts outside the CDR3, the full variable domain is KAGVTQTPRYLIKTRGQQVTLSCSPISGHRSVSWYQQTPGQGLQFLFEYFSETQRNKGNFPGRFSGRQFSNSRSEMNVSTLELGDSALYLCASSSTTTSEQFFGPGTRLTVL.